The present T cell receptor beta chain was sequenced within a study of CXCR3-negative and CXCR3-positive naive CD8 T cells. Among CD8+ T cells, naive ones were CD45RO-CCR7+CD27+CD95-. The CDR3 is made up of 13 amino acids. Germline-derived CDR1 and CDR2 are SQVTM and ANQGSEA. A remark on this clonotype: The antigen is not known.

Study results and limitations: Naive subsets were similarly diverse, while memory CD8+ repertoires were much less diverse. For CXCR3-positive naive cells, TRB CDR3s were more hydrophobic than those of CXCR3-negative naive cells.

The authors made the TRB cDNA libraries by 5' RACE using UMI labels. For each CDR3 protein, TCRdb gives one entry from its re-call of the 5' RACE reads, without DNA. The repertoire shows under 85,000 distinct CDR3 sequences; the top ten hold approximately 0.58%. This TCR derives from a human donor in good health. Some clones in this sample may be carry-over from other donors' samples. This sequence joins TRBV29-1 and TRBJ2-1. Sequenced sample: naive CXCR3+ CD8+ T cells from blood. This sample's subset: CD45RO-CCR7+CD27+CD95- naive CD8+ T cells expressing CXCR3 (TNR3+). This CDR3 is CSVLVGPSIEQFF.